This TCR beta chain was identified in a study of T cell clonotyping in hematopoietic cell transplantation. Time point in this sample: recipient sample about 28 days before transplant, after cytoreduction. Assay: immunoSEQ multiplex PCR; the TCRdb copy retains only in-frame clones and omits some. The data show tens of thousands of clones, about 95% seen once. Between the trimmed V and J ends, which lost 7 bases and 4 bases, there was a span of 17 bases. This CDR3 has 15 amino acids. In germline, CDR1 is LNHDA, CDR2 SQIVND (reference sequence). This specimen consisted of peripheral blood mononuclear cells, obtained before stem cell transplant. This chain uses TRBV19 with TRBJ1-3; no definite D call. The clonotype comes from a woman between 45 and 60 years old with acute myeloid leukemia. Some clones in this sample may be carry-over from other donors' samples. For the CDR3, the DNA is TGTGCCAGTATCCCCGAACTTCGCCCGGGAAACACCATATATTTT. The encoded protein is CASIPELRPGNTIYF.